The rows below give T cell receptor beta chains drawn from one sample of a study of blood T cell repertoires in COVID-19. Assay used: immunoSEQ multiplex PCR; TCRdb lists only in-frame clones, some missing. The sample consists of nearly 95,000 clones, over 75% of them appearing once. Sequencing was done on a sample of peripheral blood. The receptors shown here come from a human donor with acute or convalescent COVID-19. The donor label of this sample is uncertain. Both conserved end residues are part of each CDR3. A D gene is named only where the DNA matches it firmly. Some rows have no size entry. The others give once, few or many, or a class for an expanded clone.

d_call clone_size j_call v_call cdr3_nt cdr3_aa
TRBD2 . TRBJ2-3 TRBV6-5 TGTGCCAGCAGTTACGGCGGGGGGATTGTCGCAGATACGCAGTATTTT CASSYGGGIVADTQYF
TRBD1 . TRBJ1-1 TRBV5-1 TGCGCCAGCAGCCTCGGGACAGGGGCCCGAATGAACACTGAAGCTTTCTTT CASSLGTGARMNTEAFF
. . TRBJ2-7 TRBV7-2 TGTGCCAGCAGCTCCCCCCTGCGATACGAGCAGTACTTC CASSSPLRYEQYF
. . TRBJ1-2 TRBV2 TGTGCCAGCAGGAGCGACTTTAACTATGGCTACACCTTC CASRSDFNYGYTF
. . TRBJ1-1 TRBV6-5 TGTGCCAGCGTCTCGTTCGGGACAAAGAACACTGAAGCTTTCTTT CASVSFGTKNTEAFF
. few TRBJ1-2 TRBV15 TGTGCCACCAGGACGAGGAGGGACTATGGCTACACCTTC CATRTRRDYGYTF
. . TRBJ2-1 TRBV6-4 TGTGCCAGCAGCCCAGGCTACAATGAGCAGTTCTTC CASSPGYNEQFF
. few TRBJ1-6 TRBV6-6 TGTGCCAGCCGCACAGGAGACTCACCCCTCCACTTT CASRTGDSPLHF
TRBD2 . TRBJ2-1 TRBV6-1 TGTGCCAGCAGTGAACAGCGGGGGAAAGGGTACAATGAGCAGTTCTTC CASSEQRGKGYNEQFF
. . TRBJ1-6 TRBV11-3 TGTGCCAGCAGCTTAGGCAGTTCACCCCTCCACTTT CASSLGSSPLHF
TRBD2 . TRBJ2-1 TRBV30 TGTGCCTGGAGTGCGGTAGCGGGGAAAGTGGTTGGTGAGCAGTTCTTC CAWSAVAGKVVGEQFF
TRBD2 . TRBJ2-3 TRBV7-3 TGTGCCAGCAGCCGCGGGGGGACGGGTAGCACAGATACGCAGTATTTT CASSRGGTGSTDTQYF
. . TRBJ2-2 TRBV7-8 TGTGCCAGCGGCCCCGCCACAGGGAACACCGGGGAGCTGTTTTTT CASGPATGNTGELFF
. . TRBJ2-1 TRBV23-1 TGCGCCACCCCTACGGGGAGCGAGCAGTTCTTC CATPTGSEQFF
. . TRBJ1-2 TRBV5-1 TGCGCCAGCAGTAAGGGAGAAGGCTATGGCTACACCTTC CASSKGEGYGYTF
. . TRBJ2-5 TRBV4-1 TGCGCCAGCAGCCAAGGGGGTCTAGCCCAAGAGACCCAGTACTTC CASSQGGLAQETQYF
TRBD1 . TRBJ1-2 TRBV27 TGTGCCAGCAGCAACCGACAGGGAGTGGTAGGGCACTATGGCTACACCTTC CASSNRQGVVGHYGYTF
TRBD1 . TRBJ1-1 TRBV19 TGTGCCAGTAGCCGACAGGGTCGAACTGAAGCTTTCTTT CASSRQGRTEAFF
. few TRBJ2-7 TRBV27 TGTGCCAGCAGTTTAACGGTTTCCTACGAGCAGTACTTC CASSLTVSYEQYF
TRBD2 . TRBJ2-3 TRBV4-2 TGTGCCAGCAGCCATGCCGGGACTAGGAGCACAGATACGCAGTATTTT CASSHAGTRSTDTQYF
. . TRBJ2-2 TRBV6-5 TGTGCCACAGTAAACACCGGGGAGCTGTTTTTT CATVNTGELFF
. few TRBJ2-1 TRBV7-3 TGTGCCAGCAGCCAAGGGGGGGTGAATGAGCAGTTCTTC CASSQGGVNEQFF
TRBD1 . TRBJ2-5 TRBV7-2 TGTGCCAGCAGCCTGAGGCGGACAGGAGAGACCCAGTACTTC CASSLRRTGETQYF
TRBD1 . TRBJ2-5 TRBV5-1 TGCGCCAGCAGCGCATCCGGGACAGGGGGCCAAGAGACCCAGTACTTC CASSASGTGGQETQYF
TRBD2 . TRBJ2-7 TRBV30 TGTGCCTGGAGTGGTAAGGGACTAGCGGGATACGAGCAGTACTTC CAWSGKGLAGYEQYF
TRBD2 . TRBJ2-3 TRBV5-1 TGCGCCAGCAGCCTCCCGGGGGGGAGCACAGATACGCAGTATTTT CASSLPGGSTDTQYF
. . TRBJ1-5 TRBV6-5 TGTGCCAGCGGGGCCAGGAGTCATAGCAATCAGCCCCAGCATTTT CASGARSHSNQPQHF
TRBD1 . TRBJ2-7 TRBV4-2 TGTGCCAGCAGCCAAGGCCAACCGGGACAGGGGGCGAAACACGAGCAGTACTTC CASSQGQPGQGAKHEQYF
TRBD1 once TRBJ1-4 TRBV4-2 TGTGCCAGCAGCCCCGGACAGGGACTCAATGAAAAACTGTTTTTT CASSPGQGLNEKLFF
. . TRBJ2-5 TRBV9 TGTGCCAGCAGCGTAATCCCTAAAGAGACCCAGTACTTC CASSVIPKETQYF
TRBD2 . TRBJ2-1 TRBV9 TGTGCCAGCAGCATCCTAGCGGGGGGGTACAATGAGCAGTTCTTC CASSILAGGYNEQFF
TRBD1 . TRBJ1-5 TRBV5-1 TGCGCCAGCAGCAAGACAGGGGCCCATGAGCCCCAGCATTTT CASSKTGAHEPQHF
TRBD2 . TRBJ2-3 TRBV28 TGTGCCAGCAGTTTAAAGGCGGGGGGGACAGATACGCAGTATTTT CASSLKAGGTDTQYF
TRBD1 . TRBJ2-7 TRBV7-9 TGTGCCAGCAGCTCCTCCGGGACAGGGACCCACGAGCAGTACTTC CASSSSGTGTHEQYF
TRBD1 . TRBJ1-2 TRBV4-3 TGCGCCAGCAGTCCGACAGGGGCCAACTATGGCTACACCTTC CASSPTGANYGYTF
. once TRBJ2-1 TRBV7-2 TGTGCCAGCAGCTCCCTTCCCCATGAGCAGTTCTTC CASSSLPHEQFF
TRBD2 . TRBJ2-1 TRBV28 TGTGCCAGCACCTACGGGGGGGGAATCAATGAGCAGTTCTTC CASTYGGGINEQFF
. . TRBJ2-7 TRBV3-1/TRBV3-2 TGTGCCAGCAGCCAAAATCCCCTAGGGAGGTTCGTTTACGAGCAGTACTTC CASSQNPLGRFVYEQYF
. . TRBJ1-1 TRBV14 TGTGCCAGCAGCCAAGGACAGAACACTGAAGCTTTCTTT CASSQGQNTEAFF
TRBD1 . TRBJ2-1 TRBV7-9 TGTGCCAGCAGCTTAGTTGCAGGGGGCGCCTACAATGAGCAGTTCTTC CASSLVAGGAYNEQFF
. . TRBJ1-4 TRBV5-8 TGTGCCAGCAGCCCCACAGGGAAACAGGGTGAAAAACTGTTTTTT CASSPTGKQGEKLFF
. once TRBJ2-2 TRBV7-9 TGTGCCAGCAGCCCCCCCGTCGGGGAGCTGTTTTTT CASSPPVGELFF
. . TRBJ2-7 TRBV6-5 TGTGCCAGCTGGGGAGACGAGCAGTACTTC CASWGDEQYF
. once TRBJ2-7 TRBV6-1 TGTGCCAGCAGTGACAGGGGTATAGACGAGCAGTACTTC CASSDRGIDEQYF
TRBD1 . TRBJ1-1 TRBV6-5 TGTGCCAGCAGGCCCCCCGGTAGGGGGCCTCGCGCTTTCTTT CASRPPGRGPRAFF
TRBD2 . TRBJ2-2 TRBV2 TGTGCCAGTGGGGGGACTAGCAAATACACCGGGGAGCTGTTTTTT CASGGTSKYTGELFF
. . TRBJ2-1 TRBV2 TGTGCCAGCACCCTGGACAGAAACAATGAGCAGTTCTTC CASTLDRNNEQFF
. once TRBJ1-4 TRBV30 TGTGCCTGGAGTGTACGTAGCCCGGCGAGTGAAAAACTGTTTTTT CAWSVRSPASEKLFF
. . TRBJ2-1 TRBV3-1/TRBV3-2 TGTGCCAGCAGCCCGGTAGAGGAATGGGGGCCCAATGAGCAGTTCTTC CASSPVEEWGPNEQFF
. once TRBJ1-4 TRBV28 TGTGCCAGCGGGTTCGACAGGACCGAAAAACTGTTTTTT CASGFDRTEKLFF